Listed below are T cell receptor beta chains from one sample, sequenced in a study of control samples from healthy donors and cancer patients. The protocol was immunoSEQ multiplex PCR, while the TCRdb copy is restricted to in-frame clones and leaves out a portion. The sample contains some 120,000 clones, 80% to 95% of which appear only once. Input material: blood. Source of these receptors: a man younger than 30 in good health. Each CDR3 is given without its conserved first and last residue. D genes are given only for firm matches.

V gene: TRBV4-3; J gene: TRBJ1-4; D gene: TRBD1; CDR3 protein: ASSQEGTGANEKLF
V gene: TRBV12-3/TRBV12-4; J gene: TRBJ2-7; D gene: .; CDR3 protein: ASSFGYEQY
V gene: TRBV7-9; J gene: TRBJ2-2; D gene: TRBD1; CDR3 protein: ASSPQGAAGELF
V gene: TRBV18; J gene: TRBJ2-3; D gene: .; CDR3 protein: ASSPYRGGTTDTQY
V gene: TRBV19; J gene: TRBJ1-4; D gene: .; CDR3 protein: ASRPGPTNEKLF
V gene: TRBV9; J gene: TRBJ2-1; D gene: TRBD1; CDR3 protein: ASGNRGLYNEQF
V gene: TRBV28; J gene: TRBJ2-4; D gene: .; CDR3 protein: ASSSPGILAKNIQY
V gene: TRBV5-4; J gene: TRBJ2-7; D gene: TRBD1; CDR3 protein: ASSRDRGRVEQY
V gene: TRBV11-2; J gene: TRBJ2-6; D gene: .; CDR3 protein: ASSLVRLPGGSGANVLT
V gene: TRBV3-1/TRBV3-2; J gene: TRBJ2-1; D gene: .; CDR3 protein: ASSPTTYNEQF
V gene: TRBV29-1; J gene: TRBJ1-2; D gene: .; CDR3 protein: SVGRGDGYT
V gene: TRBV11-2; J gene: TRBJ1-2; D gene: .; CDR3 protein: ASSPSRTWGYT
V gene: TRBV30; J gene: TRBJ2-7; D gene: .; CDR3 protein: AWGRRGYEQY
V gene: TRBV6-2/TRBV6-3; J gene: TRBJ2-1; D gene: TRBD2; CDR3 protein: ASSYPTGRGASGTLLNEQF
V gene: TRBV5-8; J gene: TRBJ1-3; D gene: .; CDR3 protein: ASSFKGLGGNTIY
V gene: TRBV6-5; J gene: TRBJ2-7; D gene: .; CDR3 protein: ASSKSSYEQY
V gene: TRBV3-1/TRBV3-2; J gene: TRBJ2-5; D gene: .; CDR3 protein: ASSQGDAWETQY
V gene: TRBV18; J gene: TRBJ1-3; D gene: .; CDR3 protein: ASSPLPNKFSGNTIY
V gene: TRBV5-4; J gene: TRBJ1-1; D gene: .; CDR3 protein: ASSLEGRTAEAF
V gene: TRBV11-3; J gene: TRBJ2-3; D gene: .; CDR3 protein: ASSLWDLSGNITDTQY
V gene: TRBV5-1; J gene: TRBJ2-5; D gene: .; CDR3 protein: ASSFQETQY
V gene: TRBV18; J gene: TRBJ1-2; D gene: TRBD1; CDR3 protein: ASSGGQDYGYT
V gene: TRBV24-1; J gene: TRBJ2-5; D gene: TRBD2; CDR3 protein: ATSEAGGPGETQY
V gene: TRBV19; J gene: TRBJ1-2; D gene: .; CDR3 protein: ASSIQGRTFYGYT
V gene: TRBV2; J gene: TRBJ2-7; D gene: TRBD1; CDR3 protein: ASRTGQGSEQY
V gene: TRBV9; J gene: TRBJ2-2; D gene: TRBD1; CDR3 protein: ASSVYPGQGSSGELF
V gene: TRBV3-1/TRBV3-2; J gene: TRBJ1-1; D gene: .; CDR3 protein: ASSQEWTASEAF
V gene: TRBV12-3/TRBV12-4; J gene: TRBJ1-1; D gene: .; CDR3 protein: ASAEGTEAF
V gene: TRBV25-1; J gene: TRBJ2-1; D gene: .; CDR3 protein: ASSERGASGEQF
V gene: TRBV5-6; J gene: TRBJ1-5; D gene: TRBD1; CDR3 protein: ASSSAGTGILNQPQH
V gene: TRBV9; J gene: TRBJ2-2; D gene: .; CDR3 protein: ASSSATGELF
V gene: TRBV6-5; J gene: TRBJ1-1; D gene: .; CDR3 protein: ASSYWQGTEAF